This T cell receptor beta chain is from a study of blood T cell repertoires in COVID-19. Germline V lookup: CDR1 SGHTA, CDR2 FQGNSA. V was pared by 11 bases and J by 0 bases, with 22 bases between. The CDR3 has 16 amino acids. Using immunoSEQ multiplex PCR, the repertoire was profiled, and TCRdb retains in-frame clones only, with some absent. This table has over 300,000 clones, around 87% appearing once. Recruits, aged roughly 18 to 90 years, lived in 24 US areas. Assignments of participants to cohorts depended upon their own reported clinical history. What was sequenced was PBMCs or T cells enriched from blood (not recorded which). This chain uses TRBV7-2 with TRBJ1-2; the D gene is possibly TRBD1 (5 bases). The TCR sequence derives from a woman aged 25 to 39 with acute COVID-19. The CDR3 DNA is TGTGCCGTGCGGGGGGTCACTGCCGGCTCTAACTATGGCTACACCTTC. Its translation: CAVRGVTAGSNYGYTF. Complete variable domain (other parts from reference TRBV7-2 and TRBJ1-2): GAGVSQSPSNKVTEKGKDVELRCDPISGHTALYWYRQSLGQGLEFLIYFQGNSAPDKSGLPSDRFSAERTGGSVSTLTIQRTQQEDSAVYLCAVRGVTAGSNYGYTFGSGTRLTVV.